Described below is a single T cell receptor beta chain sequence and its context. Assay used: immunoSEQ multiplex PCR; TCRdb lists only in-frame clones, some missing. The table lists 300,000 to 400,000 clones, more than 80% of them singletons. These data are taken from a study of blood T cell repertoires in COVID-19. For the study at large: Sample material is recorded as cDNA or gDNA derived from T cells, B-cell-depleted T cells, or PBMCs.

This CDR3 is built from 14 residues. V was shortened by 0 bases and J by 2 bases, with 7 bases between the two germline ends. Germline V gives CDR1 MNHNS, CDR2 SASEGT. The gene calls are TRBV6-1 and TRBJ2-5; no reliable D call. Material: PBMCs or T cells enriched from blood (not recorded which). The TCR was taken from a man aged 18-30 years who had recovered from COVID-19. Here the CDR3 DNA reads TGTGCCAGCAGTGAAGCATCACTACAAGAGACCCAGTACTTC. Translating it yields CASSEASLQETQYF.